These T cell receptor beta chains were read from a single sample in a study of cytomegalovirus exposure and HLA in healthy donors. Assay used: immunoSEQ multiplex PCR; TCRdb lists only in-frame clones, some missing. The sample holds approximately 180,000 clones; about four fifths are singletons and the top ten take 1.6%. The sequencing sample was made of PBMCs. These receptors were collected from a woman between 50 and 59 years old in good health and CMV-seronegative. Each CDR3 is given with its conserved first and last residue. Each record gives: J gene, clone size, V gene, D gene, CDR3 protein, CDR3 DNA. A D gene is named only where the DNA matches it firmly. A row's size may be missing; if present it is once, few, many or a size class.

>TRBJ2-1|.|TRBV5-1|TRBD2
CASSSGLAGPDSYNEQFF
TGCGCCAGCAGCTCGGGACTAGCGGGACCAGACTCCTACAATGAGCAGTTCTTC
>TRBJ2-5|.|TRBV29-1|.
CSVSVLDRTQYF
TGCAGCGTAAGCGTCCTAGACCGGACCCAGTACTTC
>TRBJ2-1|.|TRBV5-1|TRBD2
CASSLAGGSSYNEQFF
TGCGCCAGCAGCTTGGCGGGCGGGAGTTCCTACAATGAGCAGTTCTTC
>TRBJ2-7|.|TRBV14|.
CASSQGYRTRATYEQCF
TGTGCCAGCAGCCAAGGCTATCGGACGAGGGCCACCTACGAGCAGTGCTTC
>TRBJ1-5|.|TRBV5-8|.
CASSSHRGQPQHF
TGTGCCAGCAGCTCCCACCGGGGTCAGCCCCAGCATTTT
>TRBJ1-1|.|TRBV14|.
CASSQAVNTEAFF
TGTGCCAGCAGCCAAGCAGTGAACACTGAAGCTTTCTTT
>TRBJ2-7|.|TRBV27|.
CASRRPAATEQYF
TGTGCCAGCAGAAGACCGGCAGCGACCGAGCAGTACTTC
>TRBJ2-6|.|TRBV12-1|.
CASSLQGAGANVLTF
TGTGCCAGCAGCTTACAGGGGGCTGGGGCCAACGTCCTGACTTTC
>TRBJ2-7|few|TRBV10-3|TRBD1
CAISAPGTGAYEQYF
TGTGCCATCAGTGCCCCCGGGACAGGTGCCTACGAGCAGTACTTC
>TRBJ2-7|many|TRBV4-3|.
CASSRQLANEQYF
TGCGCCAGCAGCCGCCAATTAGCGAACGAGCAGTACTTC
>TRBJ2-3|.|TRBV7-3|TRBD2
CASSSLAGGSTDTQYF
TGTGCCAGCAGCTCGCTAGCGGGGGGCAGCACAGATACGCAGTATTTT
>TRBJ2-3|.|TRBV9|TRBD2
CASSLGLAGPTDTQYF
TGTGCCAGCAGCCTGGGCTTAGCGGGGCCCACAGATACGCAGTATTTT
>TRBJ2-3|medium-sized|TRBV4-3|TRBD1
CASSQGEGDRGTDTQYF
TGCGCCAGCAGCCAAGGGGAGGGGGACAGGGGCACAGATACGCAGTATTTT
>TRBJ2-2|.|TRBV6-6|TRBD2
CASSYAGGANTGELFF
TGTGCCAGCAGTTACGCGGGAGGAGCGAACACCGGGGAGCTGTTTTTT
>TRBJ2-7|.|TRBV7-2|.
CASSLTGVGEQYF
TGTGCCAGCAGCTTAACGGGGGTGGGCGAGCAGTACTTC
>TRBJ1-4|.|TRBV7-2|.
CASSGGGGWGEKLFF
TGTGCCAGCAGCGGGGGTGGAGGGTGGGGTGAAAAACTGTTTTTT
>TRBJ2-3|.|TRBV5-4|TRBD1
CASSYRGQGTDTQYF
TGTGCCAGCAGCTACAGGGGGCAGGGGACAGATACGCAGTATTTT
>TRBJ2-2|few|TRBV19|TRBD1
CASSIVGGQYTGELFF
TGTGCCAGTAGTATAGTAGGGGGCCAGTACACCGGGGAGCTGTTTTTT
>TRBJ1-4|.|TRBV4-1|TRBD1
CASSRRDSNEKLFF
TGCGCCAGCAGCCGTCGGGACAGTAATGAAAAACTGTTTTTT
>TRBJ1-2|.|TRBV5-1|.
CASSLNSNYGYTF
TGCGCCAGCAGCTTGAACAGCAACTATGGCTACACCTTC
>TRBJ1-5|once|TRBV7-2|.
CASSLAPGGQPQHF
TGTGCCAGCAGCTTAGCCCCAGGAGGGCAGCCCCAGCATTTT
>TRBJ2-4|many|TRBV2|TRBD1
CASSRDSKNIQYF
TGTGCCAGCAGCCGGGACAGCAAAAACATTCAGTACTTC
>TRBJ1-2|.|TRBV5-1|TRBD1
CASSLGTGVGYGYTF
TGCGCCAGCAGCTTGGGGACAGGGGTAGGGTATGGCTACACCTTC
>TRBJ2-5|.|TRBV29-1|.
CSVDRGGGGETQYF
TGCAGCGTTGATAGGGGGGGCGGAGGGGAGACCCAGTACTTC
>TRBJ2-3|.|TRBV7-3|.
CASSLIRRGDTQYF
TGTGCCAGCAGCTTAATACGGAGGGGAGATACGCAGTATTTT
>TRBJ1-6|.|TRBV7-2|.
CASSLARTGGAQVSPLHF
TGTGCCAGCAGCTTAGCGCGTACGGGAGGGGCGCAGGTCTCACCCCTCCACTTT
>TRBJ1-2|once|TRBV7-2|.
CASSPGWGLSYGYTF
TGTGCCAGCAGCCCAGGTTGGGGGCTGAGCTATGGCTACACCTTC
>TRBJ2-3|.|TRBV7-3|TRBD2
CASSLRAGALSTQYF
TGTGCCAGCAGCTTAAGAGCGGGAGCATTGTCAACGCAGTATTTT
>TRBJ2-7|.|TRBV7-2|.
CASSLAAGNYEQYF
TGTGCCAGCAGCTTAGCGGCAGGTAACTACGAGCAGTACTTC
>TRBJ1-6|.|TRBV10-3|TRBD1
CAIRSGTGSNSPLHF
TGTGCCATCAGAAGCGGGACAGGGAGTAATTCACCCCTCCACTTT
>TRBJ2-1|.|TRBV4-1|TRBD2
CASSHRTSGYYNEQFF
TGCGCCAGCAGCCATAGGACTAGCGGGTATTACAATGAGCAGTTCTTC
>TRBJ1-5|.|TRBV7-2|.
CASSLARVGRGNQPQHF
TGTGCCAGCAGCTTAGCCAGGGTGGGGCGGGGGAATCAGCCCCAGCATTTT
>TRBJ2-4|.|TRBV6-5|.
CASSYSAGAKNIQYF
TGTGCCAGCAGTTACTCGGCGGGGGCCAAAAACATTCAGTACTTC
>TRBJ2-7|.|TRBV18|.
CASSPTPGTYEQYF
TGTGCCAGCTCACCAACCCCGGGGACCTACGAGCAGTACTTC
>TRBJ2-1|once|TRBV27|TRBD1
CASSSPRDSYNEQFF
TGTGCCAGCAGTTCCCCCCGGGACAGCTACAATGAGCAGTTCTTC
>TRBJ1-1|.|TRBV7-8|.
CASSTAGSTAEAFF
TGTGCCAGCTCCACCGCAGGGTCGACCGCTGAAGCTTTCTTT
>TRBJ2-1|.|TRBV5-1|TRBD1
CASSLDRGINEQFF
TGCGCCAGCAGCCTGGACAGGGGGATCAATGAGCAGTTCTTC
>TRBJ1-2|.|TRBV7-9|.
CASSLSQNYGYTF
TGTGCCAGCAGCCTTTCCCAGAACTATGGCTACACCTTC
>TRBJ1-1|.|TRBV19|.
CASSRFRNTEAFF
TGTGCCAGTAGTAGGTTCAGGAACACTGAAGCTTTCTTT
>TRBJ2-3|.|TRBV7-2|.
CASSLVGGRGGTDTQYF
TGTGCCAGCAGCTTAGTCGGGGGCCGGGGGGGCACAGATACGCAGTATTTT
>TRBJ2-2|once|TRBV9|TRBD2
CASRTGGNTGELFF
TGTGCCAGCAGGACGGGAGGGAACACCGGGGAGCTGTTTTTT
>TRBJ2-7|few|TRBV6-6|TRBD2
CASTKLAVSYEQYF
TGTGCCAGCACCAAACTAGCGGTCTCCTACGAGCAGTACTTC
>TRBJ1-1|few|TRBV6-6|.
CASRSSGTEAFF
TGTGCCAGCAGGTCTTCGGGGACTGAAGCTTTCTTT
>TRBJ1-1|.|TRBV19|.
CATCRGVNTEAFF
TGTGCCACCTGCAGGGGAGTGAACACTGAAGCTTTCTTT
>TRBJ2-7|.|TRBV5-6|TRBD1
CASSSSGTGGVEQYF
TGTGCCAGCAGCTCTTCCGGGACAGGGGGCGTCGAGCAGTACTTC
>TRBJ1-2|.|TRBV6-6|TRBD1
CASFGQENYGYTF
TGTGCCAGCTTCGGACAGGAGAACTATGGCTACACCTTC
>TRBJ1-6|.|TRBV5-1|.
CASSPVPGLRNSPLHF
TGCGCCAGCAGCCCAGTTCCGGGGTTACGGAATTCACCCCTCCACTTT
>TRBJ1-1|.|TRBV23-1|TRBD1
CASSQSVKTGGKGTEAFF
TGCGCCAGCAGTCAATCAGTTAAGACAGGGGGTAAGGGGACTGAAGCTTTCTTT
>TRBJ2-7|.|TRBV18|.
CASSPALEQYF
TGTGCCAGCTCACCAGCGTTAGAGCAGTACTTC
>TRBJ1-1|.|TRBV19|.
CASSRSGLNTEAFF
TGTGCCAGTAGTAGGTCAGGGCTGAACACTGAAGCTTTCTTT
>TRBJ2-1|.|TRBV11-2|.
CASSLEPSYLGSDEQFF
TGTGCCAGCAGCTTAGAGCCTAGCTACTTGGGATCGGATGAGCAGTTCTTC
>TRBJ1-1|few|TRBV7-9|.
CASSQTPGRGAAFF
TGTGCCAGCAGCCAAACCCCGGGGCGGGGGGCAGCTTTCTTT
>TRBJ2-1|.|TRBV28|.
CASSLGQSYNEQFF
TGTGCCAGCAGTTTAGGGCAATCCTACAATGAGCAGTTCTTC
>TRBJ2-5|.|TRBV4-3|TRBD2
CASSQIAGGQETQYF
TGCGCCAGCAGCCAAATAGCGGGGGGACAAGAGACCCAGTACTTC
>TRBJ1-2|.|TRBV29-1|TRBD1
CSVQGAREGSYTF
TGCAGCGTCCAGGGGGCCAGGGAGGGGAGCTACACCTTC
>TRBJ1-4|.|TRBV5-1|.
CASSSPLGGANEKLFF
TGCGCCAGCAGCTCCCCCCTTGGGGGGGCTAATGAAAAACTGTTTTTT
>TRBJ2-7|.|TRBV10-3|TRBD1
CATASPGTGGLYEQYF
TGTGCCACCGCCTCACCCGGGACAGGGGGCCTCTACGAGCAGTACTTC
>TRBJ2-1|.|TRBV6-1|.
CASSEAGSGRLYNEQFF
TGTGCCAGCAGTGAAGCGGGGAGCGGCCGGCTCTACAATGAGCAGTTCTTC
>TRBJ1-2|.|TRBV27|TRBD1
CASSTGAYGYTF
TGTGCCAGCAGTACAGGGGCCTATGGCTACACCTTC